This T cell receptor beta chain emerged from a study of T cell responses to AZD1222 COVID-19 vaccine. Profiled with immunoSEQ multiplex PCR; TCRdb holds only in-frame clones, not every one. The sample consists of about 180,000 clones, more than 70% of them appearing once. Study findings and constraints: In the spike-specific TCR repertoire, nearly half reportedly target unmutated variant regions.

V was clipped by 4 bases and J by 4 bases, with 14 bases between them. CDR3 length equals 14 residues. Germline V gives CDR1 SGHDT, CDR2 YYEEEE. As concerns this clone: Its antigen is not known.

The chain combines TRBV5-6 with TRBJ2-5, with D tentatively TRBD2 (6 bases). This sample comprised peripheral blood, obtained 28 days after the second AZD1222 dose. The origin of this receptor is an adult who received the AZD1222 COVID-19 vaccine. CDR3 sequence reads: CASSRTKAGETQYF. In nucleotides, the CDR3 is TGTGCCAGCAGCCGCACAAAAGCGGGAGAGACCCAGTACTTC.